This TCR beta chain was recovered during a study of blood T cell repertoires in COVID-19. Germline loops: CDR1 MDHEN, CDR2 SYDVKM. V was cut by 6 bases and J by 4 bases, with 13 bases left in between. This CDR3 is 15 amino acids long. Authors' methods: The assay estimated nucleated cells by amplifying reference gene primers. Generated by immunoSEQ multiplex PCR, the TCRdb table keeps only in-frame clones and is missing some. D and trimming were read from the DNA, whereas the V and J calls and clone size are those reported in that table. The sample yields about 260,000 clones, about 90% seen once. The chain uses TRBV28 and TRBJ2-6; perhaps TRBD1 as D (5 bases). The TCR sequence derives from a woman aged 40 to 49 with acute or convalescent COVID-19. Sequenced: peripheral blood. CDR3 bases: TGTGCCAGCAGGAACAGGTGGCAGGGGGCCAACGTCCTGACTTTC. Protein sequence: CASRNRWQGANVLTF. The full variable domain, its missing parts supplied by reference TRBV28 and TRBJ2-6, is DVKVTQSSRYLVKRTGEKVFLECVQDMDHENMFWYRQDPGLGLRLIYFSYDVKMKEKGDIPEGYSVSREKKERFSLILESASTNQTSMYLCASRNRWQGANVLTFGAGSRLTVL.